This T cell receptor (beta chain) was recorded in a study of T cell responses to AZD1222 COVID-19 vaccine. Whole-study results and caveats: Distributed over spike, vaccine-associated CD4 TCRs predominated at 160-218 and 743-854. The donor cohort was predominantly white British with a female majority, and clonal diversity may have been underestimated.

On this clone: Its cognate antigen is unknown.

V was pared by 9 bases and J by 5 bases, with 13 bases of the junction left unmatched. Germline V lookup: CDR1 SGHVS, CDR2 FQNEAQ. CDR3 size: 15 residues. The study pooled second doses at about 4 or about 12 weeks. Clones were sequenced by immunoSEQ multiplex PCR, and TCRdb holds only the in-frame ones, with some missing. Here the sample spans 90,000 to 120,000 clones, 92% being singletons. This chain connects TRBV7-8 to TRBJ1-2; 9 bases fit TRBD1. The receptor comes from an adult who received the AZD1222 COVID-19 vaccine. The sample here was peripheral blood, taken 28 days after the second AZD1222 dose. DNA for the CDR3: TGTGCCAGTTCGAAGGGGGGGGACAGGGTTTATGGCTACACCTTC. Residues: CASSKGGDRVYGYTF.